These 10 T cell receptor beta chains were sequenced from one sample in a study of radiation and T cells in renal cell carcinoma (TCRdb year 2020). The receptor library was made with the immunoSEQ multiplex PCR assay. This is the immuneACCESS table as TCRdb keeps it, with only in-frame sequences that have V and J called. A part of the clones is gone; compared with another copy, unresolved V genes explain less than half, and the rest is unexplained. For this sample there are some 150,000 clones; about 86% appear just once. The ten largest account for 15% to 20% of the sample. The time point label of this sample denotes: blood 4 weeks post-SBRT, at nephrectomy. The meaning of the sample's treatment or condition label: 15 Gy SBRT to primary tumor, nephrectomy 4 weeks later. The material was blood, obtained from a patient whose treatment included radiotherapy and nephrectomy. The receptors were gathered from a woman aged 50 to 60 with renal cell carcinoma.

CDR3 bases: TGTGCCCGTCGTCGGGAGCCGACAGATACGCAGTATTTT. This encodes CARRREPTDTQYF. V usage is TRBV2 and J usage is TRBJ2-3; possible D gene TRBD2, 6 bases. The CDR3 length is 13 residues. Per the germline V gene, CDR1 is SNHLY and CDR2 is FYNNEI. Trimming removed 11 bases from V and 3 bases from J, with 15 bases in between.

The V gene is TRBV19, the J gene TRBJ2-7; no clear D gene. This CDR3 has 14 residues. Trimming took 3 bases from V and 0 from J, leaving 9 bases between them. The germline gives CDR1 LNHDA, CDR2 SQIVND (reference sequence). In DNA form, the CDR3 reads TGTGCCAGTAGTATCGCCCCTAGCTCCTACGAGCAGTACTTC. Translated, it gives CASSIAPSSYEQYF.

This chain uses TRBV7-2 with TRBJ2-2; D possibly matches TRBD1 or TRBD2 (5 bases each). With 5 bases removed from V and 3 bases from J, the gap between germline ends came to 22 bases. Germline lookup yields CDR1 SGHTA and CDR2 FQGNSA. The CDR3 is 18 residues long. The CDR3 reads CASSLRPGTRGDTGELFF. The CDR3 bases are TGTGCCAGCAGCCTACGGCCCGGGACCCGAGGCGACACCGGGGAGCTGTTTTTT.

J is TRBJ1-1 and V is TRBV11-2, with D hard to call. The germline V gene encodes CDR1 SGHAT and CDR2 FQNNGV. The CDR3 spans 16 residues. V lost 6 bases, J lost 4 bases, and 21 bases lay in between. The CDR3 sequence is CASSKNLDPGGTEAFF. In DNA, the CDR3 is TGTGCCAGCAGTAAAAACTTGGACCCCGGAGGCACTGAAGCTTTCTTT.

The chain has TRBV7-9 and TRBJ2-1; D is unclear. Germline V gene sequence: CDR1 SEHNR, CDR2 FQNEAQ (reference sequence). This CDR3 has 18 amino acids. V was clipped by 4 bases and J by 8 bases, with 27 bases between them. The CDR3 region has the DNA TGTGCCAGCAGCTCCCCGTCCCAGGAGTCGTTCTTGAGTGATGAGCAGTTCTTC. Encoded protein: CASSSPSQESFLSDEQFF.

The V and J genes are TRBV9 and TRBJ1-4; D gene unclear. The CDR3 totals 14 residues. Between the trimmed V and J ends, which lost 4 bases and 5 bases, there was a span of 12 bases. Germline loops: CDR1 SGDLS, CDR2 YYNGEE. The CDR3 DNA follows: TGTGCCAGCAGCTATCGGGTGCGAAATGAAAAACTGTTTTTT. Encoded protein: CASSYRVRNEKLFF.

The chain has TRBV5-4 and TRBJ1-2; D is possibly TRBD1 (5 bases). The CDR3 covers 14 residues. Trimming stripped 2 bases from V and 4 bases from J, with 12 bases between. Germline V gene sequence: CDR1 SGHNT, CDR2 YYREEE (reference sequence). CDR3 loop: CASSFSRGGYGYTF. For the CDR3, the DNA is TGTGCCAGCAGCTTCTCCCGGGGGGGCTATGGCTACACCTTC.

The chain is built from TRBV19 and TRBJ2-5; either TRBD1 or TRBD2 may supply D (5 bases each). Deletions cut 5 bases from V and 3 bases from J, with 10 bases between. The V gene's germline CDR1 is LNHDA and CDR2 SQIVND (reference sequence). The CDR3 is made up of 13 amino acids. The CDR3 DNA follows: TGTGCCAGTAGTCGCCGGGGCGAAGAGACCCAGTACTTC. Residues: CASSRRGEETQYF.

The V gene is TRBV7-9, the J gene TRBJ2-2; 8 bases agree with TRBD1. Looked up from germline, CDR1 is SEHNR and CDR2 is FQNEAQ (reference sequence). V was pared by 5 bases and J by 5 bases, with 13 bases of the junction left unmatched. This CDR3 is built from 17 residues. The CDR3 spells CASSAPDREGGTGELFF. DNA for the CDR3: TGTGCCAGCAGCGCACCGGACAGGGAAGGTGGAACCGGGGAGCTGTTTTTT.

The CDR3 here is CASRGVIEQYF. The CDR3 DNA reads TGTGCCAGCAGAGGGGTAATCGAGCAGTACTTC. The chain links TRBV6-6 to TRBJ2-7; maybe TRBD1 (5 bases). With 6 bases removed from V and 6 bases from J, the gap between germline ends came to 9 bases. This CDR3 comprises 11 residues. Germline V gives CDR1 MNHNY, CDR2 SVGAGI (reference sequence).